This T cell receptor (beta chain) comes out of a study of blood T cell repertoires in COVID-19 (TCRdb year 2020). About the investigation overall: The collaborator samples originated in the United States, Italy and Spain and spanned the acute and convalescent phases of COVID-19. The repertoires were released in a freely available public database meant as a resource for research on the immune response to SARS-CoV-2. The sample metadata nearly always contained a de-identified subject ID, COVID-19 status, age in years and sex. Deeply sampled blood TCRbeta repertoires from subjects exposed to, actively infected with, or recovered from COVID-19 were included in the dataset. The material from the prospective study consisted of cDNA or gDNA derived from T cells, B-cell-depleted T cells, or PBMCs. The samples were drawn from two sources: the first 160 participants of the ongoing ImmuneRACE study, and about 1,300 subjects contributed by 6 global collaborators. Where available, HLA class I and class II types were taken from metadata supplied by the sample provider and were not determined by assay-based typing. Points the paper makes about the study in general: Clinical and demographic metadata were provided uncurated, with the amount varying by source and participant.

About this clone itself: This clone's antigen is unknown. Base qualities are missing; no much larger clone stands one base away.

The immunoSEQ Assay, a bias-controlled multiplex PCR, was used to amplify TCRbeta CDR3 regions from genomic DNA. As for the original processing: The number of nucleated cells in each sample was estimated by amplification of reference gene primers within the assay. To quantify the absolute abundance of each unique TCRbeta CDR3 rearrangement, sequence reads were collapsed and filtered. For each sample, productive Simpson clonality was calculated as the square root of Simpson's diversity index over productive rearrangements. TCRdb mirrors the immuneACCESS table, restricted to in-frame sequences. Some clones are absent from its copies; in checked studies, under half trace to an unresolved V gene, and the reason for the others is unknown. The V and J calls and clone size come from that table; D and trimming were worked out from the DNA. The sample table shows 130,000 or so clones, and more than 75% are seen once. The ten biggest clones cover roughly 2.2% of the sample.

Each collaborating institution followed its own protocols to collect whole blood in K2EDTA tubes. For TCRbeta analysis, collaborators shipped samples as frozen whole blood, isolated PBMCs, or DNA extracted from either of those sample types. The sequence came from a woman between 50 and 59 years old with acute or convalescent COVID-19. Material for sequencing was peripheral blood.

The DNA sequence follows: TGTGCCAGCAGTTTACCAGGGAACACCGGGGAGCTGTTTTTT. Translation gives CASSLPGNTGELFF. The chain joins TRBV7-9 to TRBJ2-2, with the D gene too uncertain to name. CDR1 SEHNR and CDR2 FQNEAQ were looked up in the germline V gene (reference sequence). Trimming at the junction amounts to 6 bases on V and 1 base on J, and the germline ends lie 9 bases apart. Including the terminal cysteine and phenylalanine, the CDR3 comprises 14 residues. The CDR3 DNA has 42 bases and is translated from base 1.